This passage covers 15 T cell receptor beta chains from one sample sequenced in a study of blood T cell repertoires in COVID-19. This table comes from immunoSEQ multiplex PCR, and its TCRdb copy is limited to in-frame clones, with some not included. The sample yields over 130,000 clones, over 60% seen once. The sample comprised peripheral blood. These receptors originate from a man between 45 and 60 years old with acute or convalescent COVID-19.

The rearrangement uses TRBV5-1 and TRBJ1-4; 9 bases are a match to TRBD1. Losses at the gene ends were 0 bases for V and 5 bases for J; bases not matched to a gene: 5. The germline V gene has CDR1 SGHRS and CDR2 YFSETQ. This CDR3 has 16 amino acids. CDR3 sequence reads: CASSLGPGTGNEKLFF. As DNA, the CDR3 is TGCGCCAGCAGCTTGGGTCCCGGGACAGGGAATGAAAAACTGTTTTTT. Complete variable domain (other parts from reference TRBV5-1 and TRBJ1-4): KAGVTQTPRYLIKTRGQQVTLSCSPISGHRSVSWYQQTPGQGLQFLFEYFSETQRNKGNFPGRFSGRQFSNSRSEMNVSTLELGDSALYLCASSLGPGTGNEKLFFGSGTQLSVL.

This clone has only a few counts. The rearrangement joins TRBV6-5 to TRBJ1-6; D not certain. V was shortened by 6 bases and J by 9 bases, with 15 bases between the two germline ends. Germline V gene lookup returns CDR1 MNHEY and CDR2 SVGAGI. The CDR3 is 14 amino acids. The CDR3 DNA sequence: TGTGCCAGCAGCCGGGATGGGGAAATTTCACCCCTCCACTTT. As protein: CASSRDGEISPLHF.

The genes are TRBV7-9 and TRBJ2-1, with D perhaps TRBD2 (7 bases). Germline CDR1 is SEHNR and CDR2 is FQNEAQ (reference sequence). The V end lost 5 bases, the J end lost 4 bases, and 15 bases lay between the germline ends. The CDR3 loop spans 15 amino acids. The CDR3 region has the DNA TGTGCCAGCAGCAGGGGGGGCTTCCCTTACAATGAGCAGTTCTTC. It codes for CASSRGGFPYNEQFF.

V usage is TRBV3-1 (or the pseudogene TRBV3-2) and J usage is TRBJ2-7, with 7 bases aligning to TRBD1. The CDR3 is 15 amino acids. Germline CDR1 and CDR2: LGHDT and YNNKEL (reference sequence). V was pared by 1 base and J by 7 bases, with 10 bases of the junction left unmatched. The CDR3 reads CASSQASSGGGEQYF. The CDR3 nucleotides read TGTGCCAGCAGCCAAGCGTCGTCAGGGGGTGGAGAGCAGTACTTC.

The V gene is TRBV14, the J gene TRBJ1-2; D is possibly TRBD1 (6 bases). This CDR3 contains 14 residues. V lost 4 bases and J 4 bases, leaving 13 bases between the germline ends. Germline V gives CDR1 SGHDN, CDR2 FVKESK. The CDR3 bases are TGTGCCAGCAGCCCTCAGGGGTCGGCCTATGGCTACACCTTC. It codes for CASSPQGSAYGYTF.

The chain links TRBV6-1 to TRBJ1-6; possible D gene TRBD1, 6 bases. CDR3 length: 16 amino acids. Germline-derived CDR1 and CDR2 are MNHNS and SASEGT. Trimming removed 2 bases at V and 9 bases at J, with 17 bases between. The CDR3 bases are TGTGCCAGCAGTGAAACTACAGGGCCGGACGGTTCACCCCTCCACTTT. Amino acids: CASSETTGPDGSPLHF.

This chain links TRBV12-5 with TRBJ2-7; TRBD1 matches 10 bases. The trim removed 1 base at V and 4 bases at J, leaving 7 bases unmatched. Germline-derived CDR1 and CDR2 are LGHNT and FRNRAP. This CDR3 contains 16 residues. CDR3 in amino acids: CASGLGRTGGTYEQYV. The CDR3 DNA reads as TGTGCTAGTGGTTTGGGGCGGACAGGGGGTACGTACGAGCAGTACGTC.

The genes are TRBV30 and TRBJ2-3; weak D call: TRBD1 (6 bases). Between the trimmed V and J ends, which lost 1 base and 0 bases, there was a span of 17 bases. The CDR3 has 17 amino acids. Germline V gene lookup returns CDR1 GTSNPN and CDR2 SVGIG (reference sequence). Here the CDR3 reads CAWSEGRTAISTDTQYF. In DNA, the CDR3 is TGTGCCTGGAGTGAAGGAAGGACAGCAATCAGCACAGATACGCAGTATTTT.

This clone was recorded a few times. The DNA for the CDR3 is TGCAGTGCTACAAGGGGCGGGGAGCTGTTTTTT. This sequence encodes CSATRGGELFF. The rearrangement joins TRBV20-1 to TRBJ2-2, with a weak D call TRBD1 (5 bases). The CDR3 length is 11 residues. V lost 4 bases and J lost 7, with 7 bases in between. Germline V gene lookup returns CDR1 DFQATT and CDR2 SNEGSKA (reference sequence).

The sample holds one count of this clone. This rearrangement joins TRBV19 to TRBJ2-2; the match to TRBD2 covers 8 bases. CDR1 is LNHDA, CDR2 SQIVND, per germline (reference sequence). The CDR3 consists of 15 residues. V trimming: 7 bases; J trimming: 4 bases; junction bases outside the gene matches: 8. Here the CDR3 reads CASTTSGGGTGELFF. CDR3 bases: TGTGCCAGTACCACAAGCGGGGGCGGCACCGGGGAGCTGTTTTTT.

The chain uses TRBV13 and TRBJ1-2; D perhaps matches TRBD1 (5 bases). V lost 6 bases, J lost 8 bases, and 19 bases lay in between. The CDR3 covers 14 residues. From germline, CDR1 is PRHDT and CDR2 FYEKMQ (reference sequence). The CDR3 here is CASSQQAARKGYTF. The CDR3 DNA follows: TGTGCCAGCAGTCAACAGGCCGCGAGGAAGGGCTACACCTTC.

CDR3 sequence reads: CASSSWRGSAGNTIYF. CDR3 nucleotide sequence: TGTGCCAGCAGCTCCTGGCGGGGTTCAGCTGGAAACACCATATATTTT. The chain joins TRBV7-9 to TRBJ1-3; D gene uncertain. CDR1 is SEHNR and CDR2 is FQNEAQ in the germline V gene (reference sequence). The CDR3 runs 16 residues. Trimming stripped 4 bases from V and 2 bases from J, with 15 bases between.

The chain joins TRBV3-1 (or the pseudogene TRBV3-2) to TRBJ2-1; TRBD1 is a possible D gene (6 bases). Per the germline V gene, CDR1 is LGHDT and CDR2 is YNNKEL (reference sequence). The CDR3 is 14 residues long. V lost 4 bases and J lost 6, with 13 bases in between. The CDR3 DNA is TGTGCCAGCAGCCCCCCCAACAGGGCCAATGAGCAGTTCTTC. Translating gives CASSPPNRANEQFF.

For this clone: The sample holds other DNA sequences that translate to the same CDR3. The rearrangement links TRBV4-1 to TRBJ1-1; 9 bases fit TRBD1. The CDR3 has 14 residues. Germline lookup yields CDR1 MGHRA and CDR2 YSYEKL. Trimming took 4 bases from V and 4 from J; bases not matched to a gene: 4. The CDR3 sequence is CASSPGTGTTEAFF. In nucleotides, the CDR3 is TGCGCCAGCAGCCCTGGGACAGGGACCACTGAAGCTTTCTTT.

The J gene is TRBJ1-4, the V gene TRBV10-3, with TRBD1 identical over 7 bases. CDR1 is ENHRY and CDR2 is SYGVKD in the germline V gene. V shed 3 bases and J 0 bases; nucleotides not matched to a gene: 4. The CDR3 contains 16 residues. DNA for the CDR3: TGTGCCATCAGTGAAAGACAGGGATCAACTAATGAAAAACTGTTTTTT. Protein: CAISERQGSTNEKLFF.